The rows below give T cell receptor beta chains drawn from one sample of a study of blood T cell repertoires in COVID-19. TCRdb's copy holds only in-frame clones and misses some; the assay was immunoSEQ multiplex PCR. This sample has over 100,000 clones, with less than 85% found just once. Sample: peripheral blood. Source of these receptors: a woman aged 55-70 years with acute or convalescent COVID-19. Each CDR3 is given with its conserved first and last residue. Fields, in order: J gene, clone size, D gene, V gene, CDR3 DNA, CDR3 protein. D genes are given only for firm matches. Size tells how often a clone was seen (once, few, many) or the class of an expanded clone, and some rows leave it out.

j_call: TRBJ2-7; clone_size: -; d_call: -; v_call: TRBV3-1/TRBV3-2; cdr3_nt: TGTGCCAGCAGCCCTCGCGGGGCCGGCGAGCAGTACTTC; cdr3_aa: CASSPRGAGEQYF
j_call: TRBJ2-7; clone_size: -; d_call: -; v_call: TRBV29-1; cdr3_nt: TGCAGCGTTGTCGCGGAAGGGGTCTCCTACGAGCAGTACTTC; cdr3_aa: CSVVAEGVSYEQYF
j_call: TRBJ2-6; clone_size: -; d_call: -; v_call: TRBV28; cdr3_nt: TGTGCCAGCAGTTGGGGACACTTCTCTGGGGCCAACGTCCTGACTTTC; cdr3_aa: CASSWGHFSGANVLTF
j_call: TRBJ2-7; clone_size: -; d_call: -; v_call: TRBV28; cdr3_nt: TGTGCCAGCAGCCCCACAGGGTTCGAGGATGAGCAGTACTTC; cdr3_aa: CASSPTGFEDEQYF
j_call: TRBJ2-5; clone_size: -; d_call: -; v_call: TRBV10-2; cdr3_nt: TGCGCCAGCATTAGGGGACAACGGGAGACCCAGTACTTC; cdr3_aa: CASIRGQRETQYF
j_call: TRBJ1-5; clone_size: -; d_call: -; v_call: TRBV30; cdr3_nt: TGTGCCTGGCGCCCCGAAATCGGCGGGCCCCAGCATTTT; cdr3_aa: CAWRPEIGGPQHF
j_call: TRBJ1-1; clone_size: -; d_call: -; v_call: TRBV28; cdr3_nt: TGTGCCAGCAGCCTAGGGGCCTTACAGGGTAACGCTGAAGCTTTCTTT; cdr3_aa: CASSLGALQGNAEAFF
j_call: TRBJ1-2; clone_size: -; d_call: -; v_call: TRBV24-1; cdr3_nt: TGTGCCACCAGCGACGGGGACTATGGCTACACCTTC; cdr3_aa: CATSDGDYGYTF
j_call: TRBJ1-1; clone_size: once; d_call: -; v_call: TRBV12-5; cdr3_nt: TGTGCTAGTGCCCTACAGGGTACGATCACTGAAGCTTTCTTT; cdr3_aa: CASALQGTITEAFF
j_call: TRBJ1-6; clone_size: -; d_call: -; v_call: TRBV7-9; cdr3_nt: TGTGCCAGCAGCGCTGACAAAAGTAATTCACCCCTCCACTTT; cdr3_aa: CASSADKSNSPLHF
j_call: TRBJ2-1; clone_size: -; d_call: -; v_call: TRBV24-1; cdr3_nt: TGTGCCACCAGTGAGGAGGGACGGAGGGTCGAGCAGTTCTTC; cdr3_aa: CATSEEGRRVEQFF
j_call: TRBJ2-1; clone_size: -; d_call: -; v_call: TRBV11-2; cdr3_nt: TGTGCCAGCAGCCCTGAGCGGCCGTCGGTGTGGGTCTTC; cdr3_aa: CASSPERPSVWVF
j_call: TRBJ2-7; clone_size: -; d_call: -; v_call: TRBV4-1; cdr3_nt: TGCGCCAGCAGCCAAGAGTATACTAGCTTGTACGAGCAGTACTTC; cdr3_aa: CASSQEYTSLYEQYF
j_call: TRBJ2-4; clone_size: -; d_call: TRBD1; v_call: TRBV11-1; cdr3_nt: TGTGCCAGCAGCCCTACAGGGGCCGGAAACATTCAGTACTTC; cdr3_aa: CASSPTGAGNIQYF
j_call: TRBJ1-2; clone_size: -; d_call: -; v_call: TRBV6-5; cdr3_nt: TGTGCCACCACCAGGGGCAGGGATCTTGGCTATGGCTACACCTTC; cdr3_aa: CATTRGRDLGYGYTF
j_call: TRBJ2-1; clone_size: few; d_call: TRBD1; v_call: TRBV9; cdr3_nt: TGTGCCAGCAGCGTATCCCCGACAGGGGAGAATGAGCAGTTCTTC; cdr3_aa: CASSVSPTGENEQFF
j_call: TRBJ1-4; clone_size: -; d_call: -; v_call: TRBV6-5; cdr3_nt: TGTGCCAGCAGTCTAACAGGGTTTGAAAAACTGTTTTTT; cdr3_aa: CASSLTGFEKLFF
j_call: TRBJ2-1; clone_size: -; d_call: TRBD2; v_call: TRBV4-1; cdr3_nt: TGCGCCAGCAGCCAGCTAGGACTAGTCGGTGAGCAGTTCTTC; cdr3_aa: CASSQLGLVGEQFF
j_call: TRBJ2-5; clone_size: -; d_call: TRBD2; v_call: TRBV10-2; cdr3_nt: TGCGCCAGCAATCCCCGGGGGGGGGAGACCCAGTACTTC; cdr3_aa: CASNPRGGETQYF
j_call: TRBJ1-5; clone_size: -; d_call: -; v_call: TRBV19; cdr3_nt: TGTGCCAGTCATGGGACGGGAGGTAATCAGCCCCAGCATTTT; cdr3_aa: CASHGTGGNQPQHF
j_call: TRBJ2-7; clone_size: -; d_call: TRBD2; v_call: TRBV6-5; cdr3_nt: TGTGCCAGCAGACGTGGACTAGCCCTGTCCTACGAGCAGTACTTC; cdr3_aa: CASRRGLALSYEQYF
j_call: TRBJ1-1; clone_size: -; d_call: -; v_call: TRBV29-1; cdr3_nt: TGCAGCGTTTTTGGTTCAGGGAACACTGAAGCTTTCTTT; cdr3_aa: CSVFGSGNTEAFF
j_call: TRBJ2-1; clone_size: -; d_call: -; v_call: TRBV30; cdr3_nt: TGTGCCTGGAGGCGAAGCGGATCCTACAATGAGCAGTTCTTC; cdr3_aa: CAWRRSGSYNEQFF
j_call: TRBJ2-7; clone_size: -; d_call: TRBD2; v_call: TRBV5-1; cdr3_nt: TGCGCCAGCAGCTGGGTAGCGGGGGTATCCTACGAGCAGTACTTC; cdr3_aa: CASSWVAGVSYEQYF
j_call: TRBJ2-1; clone_size: -; d_call: TRBD1; v_call: TRBV7-3; cdr3_nt: TGTGCCAGCAGCTTAGGGACAGGGGCGAATTTATACAATGAGCAGTTCTTC; cdr3_aa: CASSLGTGANLYNEQFF
j_call: TRBJ1-5; clone_size: few; d_call: TRBD1; v_call: TRBV4-3; cdr3_nt: TGCGCCAGCAGCCAAGATCTGGGACAGGGGAACCAGCCCCAGCATTTT; cdr3_aa: CASSQDLGQGNQPQHF
j_call: TRBJ2-1; clone_size: -; d_call: -; v_call: TRBV2; cdr3_nt: TGTGCCAGGGGGTTCACAGGGCCCAATGAGCAGTTCTTC; cdr3_aa: CARGFTGPNEQFF
j_call: TRBJ1-4; clone_size: -; d_call: -; v_call: TRBV5-4; cdr3_nt: TGTGCCAGCAGCGCCTCGGCGGGGGGTGCAACTAATGAAAAACTGTTTTTT; cdr3_aa: CASSASAGGATNEKLFF
j_call: TRBJ2-1; clone_size: -; d_call: -; v_call: TRBV18; cdr3_nt: TGTGCCAGCTCACCGGCGGGAACCTCCTACAATGAGCAGTTCTTC; cdr3_aa: CASSPAGTSYNEQFF
j_call: TRBJ1-1; clone_size: -; d_call: -; v_call: TRBV10-2; cdr3_nt: TGCGCCAGCAGTGAATCAGGGTACCGTTTCGGAACTGAAGCTTTCTTT; cdr3_aa: CASSESGYRFGTEAFF
j_call: TRBJ2-1; clone_size: -; d_call: -; v_call: TRBV5-1; cdr3_nt: TGCGCCAGCAGCTTGGGGAGGCATGAGCAGTTCTTC; cdr3_aa: CASSLGRHEQFF
j_call: TRBJ2-5; clone_size: once; d_call: TRBD1; v_call: TRBV5-1; cdr3_nt: TGCGCCAGCAGCACGGGACAGGGGGGAGAGACCCAGTACTTC; cdr3_aa: CASSTGQGGETQYF
j_call: TRBJ1-1; clone_size: -; d_call: -; v_call: TRBV5-6; cdr3_nt: TGTGCCAGCAGCTTATCCCGGAGGTCCACTGAAGCTTTCTTT; cdr3_aa: CASSLSRRSTEAFF